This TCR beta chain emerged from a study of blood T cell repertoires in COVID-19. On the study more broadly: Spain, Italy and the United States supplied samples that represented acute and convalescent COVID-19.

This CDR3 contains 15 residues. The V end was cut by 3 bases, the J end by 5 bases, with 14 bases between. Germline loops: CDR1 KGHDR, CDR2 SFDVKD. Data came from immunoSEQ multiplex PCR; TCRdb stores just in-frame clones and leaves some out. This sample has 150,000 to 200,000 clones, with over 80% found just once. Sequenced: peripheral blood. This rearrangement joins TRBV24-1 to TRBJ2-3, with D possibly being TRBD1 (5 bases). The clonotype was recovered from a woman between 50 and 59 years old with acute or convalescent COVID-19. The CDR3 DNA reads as TGTGCCACCAGTGATCCTAAGACAGATAGAGATACGCAGTATTTT. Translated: CATSDPKTDRDTQYF.